Given below is one T cell receptor beta chain in context. The antigen remains undetermined. This sample includes further DNA sequences coding for the same CDR3. The junction had 3 bases not matched to a gene; V was cut back by 0 bases and J by 5 bases. The CDR3 extends over 14 amino acids. CDR1 and CDR2 from the germline V gene are SGHRS and YFSETQ. The sample belongs to a study of shared clonotypes between healthy human individuals. Findings and caveats of the study: Non-shared clonotypes displayed generation probabilities falling below those of clonotypes present in all four donors.

Template for every sorted-subset replicate PCR totaled 150 to 250 ng DNA, approximately 30,000 T cell genomes. TCRdb's copy holds only in-frame clones and misses some; the assay was immunoSEQ multiplex PCR. The table includes roughly 2 million clones, about 95% detected once. CD45RO-negative CD8 cells positively selected for CCR7 made up the naive population, which excluded terminally differentiated effector memory CD45RA+ cells. The study drew all its donors from Caucasian adults living in Nashville, Tennessee. The sample was naive CD8+ T cells sorted from blood. The chain uses TRBV5-1 and TRBJ2-7; TRBD1 aligns across 9 bases. This clonotype originated in a man younger than 30 in good health. CDR3 loop: CASSLVQGAHEQYF. CDR3 coding DNA: TGCGCCAGCAGCTTGGTACAGGGGGCCCACGAGCAGTACTTC.